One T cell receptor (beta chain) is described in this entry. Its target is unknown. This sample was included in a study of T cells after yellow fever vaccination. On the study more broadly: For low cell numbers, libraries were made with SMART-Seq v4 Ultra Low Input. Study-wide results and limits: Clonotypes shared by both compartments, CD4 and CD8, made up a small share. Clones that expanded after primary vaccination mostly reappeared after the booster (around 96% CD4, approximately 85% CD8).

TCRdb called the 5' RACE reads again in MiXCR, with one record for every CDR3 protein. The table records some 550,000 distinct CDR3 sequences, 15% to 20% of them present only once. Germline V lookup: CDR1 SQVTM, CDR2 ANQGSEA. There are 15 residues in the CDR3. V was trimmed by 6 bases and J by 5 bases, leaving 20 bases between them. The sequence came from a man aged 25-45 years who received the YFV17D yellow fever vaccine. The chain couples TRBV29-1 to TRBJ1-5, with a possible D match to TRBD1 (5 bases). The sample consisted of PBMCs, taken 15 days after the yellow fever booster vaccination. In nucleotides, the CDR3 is TGCAGCGTGGGGCATACCACGGACGGGGATCAGCCCCAGCATTTT. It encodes CSVGHTTDGDQPQHF.